Listed here are 2 T cell receptor beta chains from one sample, sequenced in a study of neurological immune-mediated disorders. In TCRdb, the 5' RACE reads were re-called with MiXCR into one record per CDR3 protein. The repertoire holds approximately 30,000 distinct CDR3 sequences, roughly 25% seen once, with 30% in the top ten. The sequenced sample was CD4+ T cells from blood. Every receptor here comes from a man between 45 and 60 years old with HTLV-1-associated myelopathy (HAM/TSP).

This clonotype was recorded at least ten times. The J gene is TRBJ2-2, the V gene TRBV23-1, with 8 nucleotides matching TRBD2. TRBV23-1 belongs to the ORF category, with a function that is uncertain. The CDR3 extends over 15 amino acids. After removal of 8 bases from V and 4 bases from J, the junction contained 9 bases not matched to a gene. CDR3 in amino acids: CASQRGPRVTGELFF. CDR3 coding DNA: TGCGCCAGCCAGCGGGGGCCAAGGGTCACCGGGGAGCTGTTTTTT.

The gene calls are TRBV5-1 and TRBJ2-1; no definite D call. The CDR3 spans 13 residues. In germline, CDR1 is SGHRS, CDR2 YFSETQ. Trimming left V 0 bases short and J 8 bases short, with 9 bases between. The CDR3 nucleotides are TGCGCCAGCAGCTTGGGTATCGTTGATGAGCAGTTCTTC. This sequence encodes CASSLGIVDEQFF.